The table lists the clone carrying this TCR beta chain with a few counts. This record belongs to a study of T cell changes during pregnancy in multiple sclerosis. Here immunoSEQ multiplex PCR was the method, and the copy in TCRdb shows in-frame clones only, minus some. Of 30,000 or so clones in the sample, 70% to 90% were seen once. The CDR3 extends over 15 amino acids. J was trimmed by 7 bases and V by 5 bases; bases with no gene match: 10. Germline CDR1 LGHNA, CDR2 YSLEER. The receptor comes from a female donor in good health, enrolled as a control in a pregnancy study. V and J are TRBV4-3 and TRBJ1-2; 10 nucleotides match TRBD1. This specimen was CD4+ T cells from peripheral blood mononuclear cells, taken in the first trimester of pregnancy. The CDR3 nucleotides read TGCGCCAGCAGCGCCTCCGGGACAGGGGTAGGTGGCTACACCTTC. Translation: CASSASGTGVGGYTF.